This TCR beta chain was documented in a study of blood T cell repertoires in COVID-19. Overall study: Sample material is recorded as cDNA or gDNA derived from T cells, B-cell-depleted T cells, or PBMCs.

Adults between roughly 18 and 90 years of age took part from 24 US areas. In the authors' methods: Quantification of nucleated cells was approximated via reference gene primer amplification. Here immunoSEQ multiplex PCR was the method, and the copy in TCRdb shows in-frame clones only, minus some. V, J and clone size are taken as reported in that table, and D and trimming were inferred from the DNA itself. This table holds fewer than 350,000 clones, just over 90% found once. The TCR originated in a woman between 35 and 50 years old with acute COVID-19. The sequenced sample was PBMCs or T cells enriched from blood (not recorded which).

For the CDR3, the DNA is TGTGCCAGCAGATCGGACCTAGCGGGAGTCTACGAGCAGTACTTC. Translation gives CASRSDLAGVYEQYF. The chain employs TRBV2 and TRBJ2-7; 10 nucleotides align to TRBD2. The CDR3 has 15 residues. J was trimmed by 3 bases and V by 6 bases; bases with no gene match: 8. The germline CDR1 and CDR2 sequences are SNHLY and FYNNEI.